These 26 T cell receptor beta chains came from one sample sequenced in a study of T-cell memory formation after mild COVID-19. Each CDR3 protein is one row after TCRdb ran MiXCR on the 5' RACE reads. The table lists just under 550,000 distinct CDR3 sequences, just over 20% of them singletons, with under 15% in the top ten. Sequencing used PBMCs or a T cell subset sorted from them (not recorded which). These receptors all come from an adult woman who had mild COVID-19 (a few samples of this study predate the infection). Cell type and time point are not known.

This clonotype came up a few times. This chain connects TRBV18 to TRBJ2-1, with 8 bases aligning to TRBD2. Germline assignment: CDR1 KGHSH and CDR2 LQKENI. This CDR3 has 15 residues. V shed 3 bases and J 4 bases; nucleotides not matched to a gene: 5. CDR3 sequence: CASSPPGTRYNEQFF. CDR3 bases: TGTGCCAGCTCACCTCCCGGGACTAGATACAATGAGCAGTTCTTC.

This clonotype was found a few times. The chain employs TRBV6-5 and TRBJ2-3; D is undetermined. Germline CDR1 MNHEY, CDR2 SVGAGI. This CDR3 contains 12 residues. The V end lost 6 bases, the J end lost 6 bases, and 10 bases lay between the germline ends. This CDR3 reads CASSPNLDTQYF. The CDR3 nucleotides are TGTGCCAGCAGCCCAAACCTGGATACGCAGTATTTT.

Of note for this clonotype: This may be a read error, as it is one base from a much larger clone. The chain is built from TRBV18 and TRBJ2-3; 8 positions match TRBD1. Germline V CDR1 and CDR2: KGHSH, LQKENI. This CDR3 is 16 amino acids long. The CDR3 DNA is TGTTCCAGCTCACCACCCGACAGGGGATTCACAGATACGCAGTATTTT. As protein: CSSSPPDRGFTDTQYF.

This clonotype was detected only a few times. The CDR3 DNA reads TGTGCCAGTGCAGACTACAATGAGCAGTTCTTC. Amino acids: CASADYNEQFF. The chain uses TRBV19 and TRBJ2-1; D gene uncertain. The CDR3 is 11 amino acids. Germline CDR1 is LNHDA and CDR2 is SQIVND (reference sequence). Trimming removed 8 bases from V and 3 bases from J, with 5 bases in between.

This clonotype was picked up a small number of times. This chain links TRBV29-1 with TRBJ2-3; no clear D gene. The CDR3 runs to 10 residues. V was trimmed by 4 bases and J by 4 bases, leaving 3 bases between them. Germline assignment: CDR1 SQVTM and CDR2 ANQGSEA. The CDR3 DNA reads TGCAGCGTTGTGGCAGATACGCAGTATTTT. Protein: CSVVADTQYF.

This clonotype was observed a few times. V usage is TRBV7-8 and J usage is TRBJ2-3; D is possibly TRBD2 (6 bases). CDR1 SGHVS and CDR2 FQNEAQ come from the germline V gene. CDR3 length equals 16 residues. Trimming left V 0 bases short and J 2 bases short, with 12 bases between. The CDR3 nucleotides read TGTGCCAGCAGCTTAGCGACGCGGGGAGCCACAGATACGCAGTATTTT. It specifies CASSLATRGATDTQYF. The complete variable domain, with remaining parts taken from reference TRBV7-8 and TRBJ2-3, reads GAGVSQSPRYKVAKRGQDVALRCDPISGHVSLFWYQQALGQGPEFLTYFQNEAQLDKSGLPSDRFFAERPEGSVSTLKIQRTQQEDSAVYLCASSLATRGATDTQYFGPGTRLTVL.

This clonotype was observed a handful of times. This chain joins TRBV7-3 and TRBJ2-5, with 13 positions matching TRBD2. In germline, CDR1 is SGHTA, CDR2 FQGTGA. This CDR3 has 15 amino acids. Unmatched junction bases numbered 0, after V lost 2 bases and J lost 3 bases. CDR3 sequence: CASSLGTSGEETQYF. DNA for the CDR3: TGTGCCAGCAGCTTAGGGACTAGCGGGGAAGAGACCCAGTACTTC.

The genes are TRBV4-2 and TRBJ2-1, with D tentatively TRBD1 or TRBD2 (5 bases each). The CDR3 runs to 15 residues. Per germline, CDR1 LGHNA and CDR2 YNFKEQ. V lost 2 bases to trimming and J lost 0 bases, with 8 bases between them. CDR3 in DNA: TGTGCCAGCAGCCAACCTGGGACCTCCTACAATGAGCAGTTCTTC. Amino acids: CASSQPGTSYNEQFF.

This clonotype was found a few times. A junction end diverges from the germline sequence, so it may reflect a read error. For the CDR3, the DNA is TGTGCCACCAGCGGGATCAGCACAGATACGCAGTATTTT. Translated: CATSGISTDTQYF. The J gene is TRBJ2-3, the V gene TRBV7-9; 7 nucleotides line up with TRBD2. The length of the CDR3 is 13 residues. Germline V gives CDR1 SEHNR, CDR2 FQNEAQ (reference sequence).

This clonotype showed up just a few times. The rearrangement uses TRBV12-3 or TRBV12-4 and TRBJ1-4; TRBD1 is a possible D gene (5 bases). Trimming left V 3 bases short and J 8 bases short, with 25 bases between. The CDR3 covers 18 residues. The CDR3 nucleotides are TGTGCCAGCAGTTTTCCCTCAAGAGGGGTTCAGCTACCCGAAAAACTGTTTTTT. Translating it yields CASSFPSRGVQLPEKLFF.

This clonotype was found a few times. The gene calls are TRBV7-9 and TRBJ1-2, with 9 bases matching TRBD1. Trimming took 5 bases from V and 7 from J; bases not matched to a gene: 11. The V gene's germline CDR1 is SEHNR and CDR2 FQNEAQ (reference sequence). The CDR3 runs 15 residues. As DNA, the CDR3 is TGTGCCAGCAGCCGGCCCGTACAGGGGGCGGTTGGCTACACCTTC. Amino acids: CASSRPVQGAVGYTF.

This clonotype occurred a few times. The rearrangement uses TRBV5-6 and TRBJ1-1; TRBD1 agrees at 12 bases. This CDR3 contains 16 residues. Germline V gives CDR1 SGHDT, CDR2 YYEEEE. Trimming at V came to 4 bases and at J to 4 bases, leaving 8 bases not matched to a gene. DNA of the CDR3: TGTGCCAGCAGCCGGGACAGGGGGCGTCCGGGCACTGAAGCTTTCTTT. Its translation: CASSRDRGRPGTEAFF.

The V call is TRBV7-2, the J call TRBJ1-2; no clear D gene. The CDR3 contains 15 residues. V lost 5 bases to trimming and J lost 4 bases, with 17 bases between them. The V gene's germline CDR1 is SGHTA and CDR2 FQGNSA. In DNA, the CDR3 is TGTGCCAGCAGCCGCTACGGCACGGGAAGCTATGGCTACACCTTC. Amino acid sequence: CASSRYGTGSYGYTF.

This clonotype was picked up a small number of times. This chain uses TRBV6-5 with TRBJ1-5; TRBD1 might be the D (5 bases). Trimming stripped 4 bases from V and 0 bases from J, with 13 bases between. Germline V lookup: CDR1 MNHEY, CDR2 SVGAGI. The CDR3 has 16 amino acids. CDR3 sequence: CASSSFRVTSNQPQHF. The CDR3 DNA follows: TGTGCCAGCAGTTCGTTCAGGGTCACTAGCAATCAGCCCCAGCATTTT.

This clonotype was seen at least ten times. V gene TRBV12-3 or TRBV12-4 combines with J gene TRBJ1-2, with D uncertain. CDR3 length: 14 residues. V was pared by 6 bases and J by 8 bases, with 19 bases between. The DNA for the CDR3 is TGTGCCAGCAGCAACAGACCCGGCCTGGGGGGCTACACCTTC. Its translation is CASSNRPGLGGYTF.

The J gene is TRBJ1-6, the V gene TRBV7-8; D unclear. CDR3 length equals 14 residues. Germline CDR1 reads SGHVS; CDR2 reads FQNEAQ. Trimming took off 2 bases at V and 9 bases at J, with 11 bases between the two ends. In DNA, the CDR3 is TGTGCCAGCAGCTTAACGGAGGGAGCTTCACCCCTCCACTTT. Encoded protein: CASSLTEGASPLHF. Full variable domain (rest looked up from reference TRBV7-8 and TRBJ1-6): GAGVSQSPRYKVAKRGQDVALRCDPISGHVSLFWYQQALGQGPEFLTYFQNEAQLDKSGLPSDRFFAERPEGSVSTLKIQRTQQEDSAVYLCASSLTEGASPLHFGNGTRLTVT.

The CDR3 DNA follows: TGTGCCAGCAGTTACCCTAGCAATCAGCCCCAGCATTTT. It is translated as CASSYPSNQPQHF. The rearrangement uses TRBV6-6 and TRBJ1-5; no reliable D call. The CDR3 has 13 amino acids. Per the germline V gene, CDR1 is MNHNY and CDR2 is SVGAGI (reference sequence). Trimming cost V 2 bases and J 0 bases, with 2 bases left between them.

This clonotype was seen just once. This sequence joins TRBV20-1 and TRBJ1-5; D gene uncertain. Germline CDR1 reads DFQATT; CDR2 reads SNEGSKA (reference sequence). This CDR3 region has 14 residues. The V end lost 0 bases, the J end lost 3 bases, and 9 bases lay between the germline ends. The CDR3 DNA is TGCAGTGCTAGAGATATGGGGTACAATCAGCCCCAGCATTTT. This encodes CSARDMGYNQPQHF.

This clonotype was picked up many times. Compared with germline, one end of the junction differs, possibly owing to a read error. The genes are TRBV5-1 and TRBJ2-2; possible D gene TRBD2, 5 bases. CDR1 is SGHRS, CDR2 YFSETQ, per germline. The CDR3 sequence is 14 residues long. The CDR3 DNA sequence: TGTGCCAGCAGTTTTCGGGGTAACACCGGGGAGCTGTTTTTT. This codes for CASSFRGNTGELFF.

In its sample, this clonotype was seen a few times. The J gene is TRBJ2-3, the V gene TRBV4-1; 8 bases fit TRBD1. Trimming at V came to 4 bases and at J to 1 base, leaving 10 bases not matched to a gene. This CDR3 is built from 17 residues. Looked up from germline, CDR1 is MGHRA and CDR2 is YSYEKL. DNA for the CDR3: TGCGCCAGCAGCCTCCGGTTAGCCAGGGGGCGCACAGATACGCAGTATTTT. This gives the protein CASSLRLARGRTDTQYF.

CDR3 nucleotides: TGCGCCAGCAGCTTACTGACAGGATTCTATGGCTACACCTTC. Amino acid sequence: CASSLLTGFYGYTF. The chain links TRBV5-1 to TRBJ1-2; possibly TRBD1 for D (6 bases). The CDR3 has 14 amino acids. V was pared by 2 bases and J by 4 bases, with 12 bases between. Germline lookup yields CDR1 SGHRS and CDR2 YFSETQ.

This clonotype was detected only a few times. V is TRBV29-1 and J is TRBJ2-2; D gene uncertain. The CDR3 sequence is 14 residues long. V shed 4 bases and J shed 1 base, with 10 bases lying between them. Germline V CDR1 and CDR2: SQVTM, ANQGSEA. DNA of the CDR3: TGCAGCGTTGCGCGGAAGGGGAACACCGGGGAGCTGTTTTTT. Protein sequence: CSVARKGNTGELFF.

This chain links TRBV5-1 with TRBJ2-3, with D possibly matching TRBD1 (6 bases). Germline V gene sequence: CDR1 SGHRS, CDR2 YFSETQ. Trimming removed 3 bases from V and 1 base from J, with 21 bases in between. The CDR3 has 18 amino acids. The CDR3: CASSSLPGGGRGTDTQYF. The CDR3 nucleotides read TGCGCCAGCAGCTCCCTACCGGGTGGGGGCCGAGGCACAGATACGCAGTATTTT.

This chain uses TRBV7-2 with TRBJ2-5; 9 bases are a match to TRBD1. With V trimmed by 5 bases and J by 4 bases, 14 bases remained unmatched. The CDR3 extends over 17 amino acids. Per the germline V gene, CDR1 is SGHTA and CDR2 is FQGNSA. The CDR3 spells CASSAFPGQGGGETQYF. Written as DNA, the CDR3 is TGTGCCAGCAGCGCATTCCCGGGACAGGGAGGAGGAGAGACCCAGTACTTC.

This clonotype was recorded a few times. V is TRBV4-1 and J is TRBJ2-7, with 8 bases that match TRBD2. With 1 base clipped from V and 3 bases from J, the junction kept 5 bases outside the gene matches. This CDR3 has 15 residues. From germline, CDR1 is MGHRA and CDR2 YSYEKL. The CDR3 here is CASSQGGSGIYEQYF. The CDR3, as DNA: TGCGCCAGCAGCCAAGGGGGTAGCGGGATCTACGAGCAGTACTTC.

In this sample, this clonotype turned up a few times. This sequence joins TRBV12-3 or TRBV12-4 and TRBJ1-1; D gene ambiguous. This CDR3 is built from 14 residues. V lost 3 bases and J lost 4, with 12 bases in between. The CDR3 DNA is TGTGCCAGCAGTTTTTTCCTGGGTGGCACTGAAGCTTTCTTT. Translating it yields CASSFFLGGTEAFF.